The source of this T cell receptor (beta chain) is a study of CD8+CD57+ T cells in acquired aplastic anemia. Study details: Yields of DNA that came from sorted CD4+ and CD8+ cells averaged approximately 3.2 ug.

CDR3 length: 11 amino acids. V lost 4 bases, J lost 2 bases, and 6 bases lay in between. Germline V CDR1 and CDR2: SQVTM, ANQGSEA. As regards this clonotype: What it binds is not known.

Overall study findings and caveats: Any difference that existed in CD8+ Simpson's diversity between patients and controls was not significant.

Using genomic DNA as the template, TCR beta VDJ and CDR3 profiling was carried out. TCRdb independently ran MiXCR on the reads; one entry per CDR3 protein. The sample yields some 140,000 distinct CDR3 sequences, about 40% seen once. The sample was sorted CD4+, CD8+, or CD8+CD57+ T cells (not recorded which) from PBMCs. The sequence was collected from a human donor in good health, serving as a control. The chain combines TRBV29-1 with TRBJ2-7; D is unresolved. CDR3 sequence: CSVAITYEQYF. The CDR3 nucleotides read TGCAGCGTTGCTATTACCTACGAGCAGTACTTC.